Presented here are 30 T cell receptor beta chains from one specimen sequenced in a study of shared clonotypes between healthy human individuals (dated by TCRdb to 2019 to 2021). CD8 naive samples were CD45RO-negative cells positively selected for CCR7, giving a CD45RA+CCR7+ population that excluded TemRA cells. Library generation was performed with the immunoSEQ multiplex PCR assay. Not all clones reach the TCRdb copy of this immuneACCESS table, which keeps in-frame sequences only. Checked studies attribute under half of the gap to unresolved V genes and leave the rest unexplained. Here the sample has roughly 1,800,000 clones; over 85% occur a single time. The ten largest account for roughly 1.2% of the sample. Sequences were obtained from naive CD8+ T cells sorted from blood. The sample's cell subset or site, from its label and the paper: CD45RA+CCR7+. These receptors all come from a man younger than 30 in good health.

The chain has TRBV7-2 and TRBJ1-2, with 9 bases aligning to TRBD1. The CDR3 consists of 15 residues. The ends lost 4 bases at V and 4 bases at J; junction bases unmatched: 7. CDR1 is SGHTA and CDR2 is FQGNSA in the germline V gene. The CDR3 bases are TGTGCCAGCAGCTCTTCCGGGACAGGGAGCTATGGCTACACCTTC. Amino acids: CASSSSGTGSYGYTF.

As DNA, the CDR3 is TGCGCCAGCAGCCCCGGACTAGCGGGTGTCCAGATCGAGCAGTACTTC. Protein sequence: CASSPGLAGVQIEQYF. This chain joins TRBV5-1 and TRBJ2-7; 11 nucleotides align to TRBD2. The CDR3 extends over 16 amino acids. The ends lost 4 bases at V and 6 bases at J; junction bases unmatched: 12. CDR1 is SGHRS, CDR2 YFSETQ, per germline.

The chain is built from TRBV4-3 and TRBJ2-7, with TRBD2 as a possible D gene (5 bases). From germline, CDR1 is LGHNA and CDR2 YSLEER. The CDR3 runs 15 residues. Trimming shortened V by 5 bases and J by 3 bases, and 17 bases separated the two germline ends. In nucleotides, the CDR3 is TGCGCCAGCAGCGAGGGTCTTTCCAAATACTACGAGCAGTACTTC. This encodes CASSEGLSKYYEQYF.

This chain connects TRBV4-2 to TRBJ2-7, with 8 bases identical to TRBD1. From germline, CDR1 is LGHNA and CDR2 YNFKEQ. This CDR3 is built from 15 residues. The V and J ends lost 1 base and 0 bases, in that order; junction bases with no gene match: 2. This CDR3 reads CASSQATGGSYEQYF. The CDR3 DNA reads as TGTGCCAGCAGCCAAGCTACAGGGGGCTCCTACGAGCAGTACTTC.

This sequence joins TRBV12-5 and TRBJ2-1, with 15 bases identical to TRBD2. CDR1 and CDR2 (germline): LGHNT, FRNRAP. V was pared by 2 bases and J by 9 bases, with 8 bases of the junction left unmatched. The CDR3 is 17 residues long. CDR3 DNA sequence: TGTGCTAGTGGTTTGTATGGACTAGCGGGGGGGCTGGTTGAGCAGTTCTTC. Translation gives CASGLYGLAGGLVEQFF.

The CDR3 sequence is CASGGYGYTF. CDR3 DNA: TGTGCCAGCGGGGGCTATGGCTACACCTTC. V is TRBV7-9 and J is TRBJ1-2; D is possibly TRBD1 (5 bases). CDR1 SEHNR and CDR2 FQNEAQ come from the germline V gene (reference sequence). V was trimmed by 8 bases and J by 4 bases, leaving 5 bases between them. This CDR3 spans 10 amino acids.

This chain uses TRBV5-4 with TRBJ1-1; D perhaps matches TRBD1 (6 bases). Germline V gene sequence: CDR1 SGHNT, CDR2 YYREEE (reference sequence). CDR3 size: 14 residues. Trimming stripped 0 bases from V and 5 bases from J, with 11 bases between. CDR3 nucleotides: TGTGCCAGCAGCTTGGCGTTAGGGGGAACTGAAGCTTTCTTT. Translating gives CASSLALGGTEAFF. The entire variable domain, with the rest obtained from reference TRBV5-4 and TRBJ1-1, is as follows: ETGVTQSPTHLIKTRGQQVTLRCSSQSGHNTVSWYQQALGQGPQFIFQYYREEENGRGNFPPRFSGLQFPNYSSELNVNALELDDSALYLCASSLALGGTEAFFGQGTRLTVV.

The gene calls are TRBV4-3 and TRBJ1-2; no reliable D call. V lost 4 bases to trimming and J lost 0 bases, with 9 bases between them. CDR3 length: 14 residues. CDR1 is LGHNA, CDR2 YSLEER, per germline. CDR3 protein: CASSPSHSNYGYTF. DNA for the CDR3: TGCGCCAGCAGCCCCTCCCACTCTAACTATGGCTACACCTTC.

The table lists this clone with a count of one. The chain links TRBV6-1 to TRBJ2-5; D may be TRBD1 (5 bases). V dropped 2 bases and J dropped 3 bases, with 13 bases sitting between them. The CDR3 contains 15 residues. Germline V gene sequence: CDR1 MNHNS, CDR2 SASEGT. The CDR3 nucleotides are TGTGCCAGCAGTGAATACCCGACAGAAGAAGAGACCCAGTACTTC. This encodes CASSEYPTEEETQYF.

This rearrangement joins TRBV6-6 to TRBJ2-1; the D gene is possibly TRBD1 (5 bases). The V and J ends lost 4 bases and 7 bases respectively, with 20 bases between them. The CDR3 contains 16 residues. Germline CDR1 and CDR2: MNHNY and SVGAGI (reference sequence). DNA of the CDR3: TGTGCCAGCAGTTCCCCGGACACACAACGTTGGAATGAGCAGTTCTTC. It is translated as CASSSPDTQRWNEQFF.

Of note for this clone: Different DNA sequences within this sample yield the same CDR3. The chain combines TRBV13 with TRBJ2-5, with 7 bases that match TRBD2. Trimming took 4 bases from V and 5 from J; bases not matched to a gene: 7. CDR3 size: 14 residues. CDR1 PRHDT and CDR2 FYEKMQ come from the germline V gene (reference sequence). CDR3 in amino acids: CASSSPGGGETQYF. In DNA form, the CDR3 reads TGTGCCAGCAGCTCACCGGGAGGTGGGGAGACCCAGTACTTC.

The V gene is TRBV2, the J gene TRBJ2-3; TRBD2 matches at 9 bases. Trimming took 6 bases from V and 8 from J; bases not matched to a gene: 3. The germline gives CDR1 SNHLY, CDR2 FYNNEI. CDR3 length: 12 residues. CDR3 sequence (DNA): TGTGCCAGCAGAGGCGGGGGGGGTACGCAGTATTTT. Its translation: CASRGGGGTQYF.

V and J are TRBV30 and TRBJ2-2; 7 bases match TRBD1. J lost 0 bases, V lost 5 bases, and 6 bases had no gene match. Germline V gene data show CDR1 as GTSNPN and CDR2 as SVGIG (reference sequence). The CDR3 contains 15 residues. This chain's CDR3 is CAWEWDRTNTGELFF. CDR3 sequence (DNA): TGTGCCTGGGAATGGGACAGAACGAACACCGGGGAGCTGTTTTTT.

The count of this clone is one. The V gene is TRBV6-1, the J gene TRBJ2-1; TRBD2 is a possible D gene (6 bases). The CDR3 has 15 residues. Between the trimmed V and J ends, which lost 1 base and 4 bases, there was a span of 11 bases. CDR1 and CDR2 from the germline V gene are MNHNS and SASEGT. CDR3 DNA: TGTGCCAGCAGTGAAGGGAGGGGTAGGTACAATGAGCAGTTCTTC. This encodes CASSEGRGRYNEQFF.

This clone was seen once. V and J are TRBV15 and TRBJ1-1, with no clear D. V dropped 0 bases and J dropped 5 bases, with 16 bases sitting between them. Germline V CDR1 and CDR2: LNHNV, YYDKDF (reference sequence). There are 16 residues in the CDR3. CDR3 nucleotide sequence: TGTGCCACCAGCAGAGATTTGGGAGGACTTGGGACTGAAGCTTTCTTT. Protein product: CATSRDLGGLGTEAFF.

This chain joins TRBV4-1 and TRBJ2-7; D is unresolved. V lost 0 bases and J lost 3, with 12 bases in between. The CDR3 is 15 amino acids. The germline V gene has CDR1 MGHRA and CDR2 YSYEKL. In nucleotides, the CDR3 is TGCGCCAGCAGCCAAGATCGGCAGTTGCTCTACGAGCAGTACTTC. It codes for CASSQDRQLLYEQYF.

The V call is TRBV5-5, the J call TRBJ2-1; TRBD1 or TRBD2 may be the D gene (5 bases each). Germline V CDR1 and CDR2: SGHKS, YYEKEE (reference sequence). The CDR3 covers 15 residues. Between the trimmed V and J ends, which lost 7 bases and 9 bases, there was a span of 23 bases. CDR3 amino acids: CASQTVLGVMGEQFF. CDR3 DNA: TGTGCCAGCCAAACGGTTTTGGGGGTGATGGGTGAGCAGTTCTTC.

The V and J genes are TRBV5-6 and TRBJ1-2, with TRBD1 as a possible D gene (6 bases). This CDR3 spans 17 amino acids. Germline lookup yields CDR1 SGHDT and CDR2 YYEEEE. V lost 2 bases and J lost 3, with 20 bases in between. The CDR3: CASSFETARGDDYGYTF. The CDR3 region has the DNA TGTGCCAGCAGCTTTGAAACGGCCAGGGGCGATGACTATGGCTACACCTTC.

As concerns this clone: Other DNA sequences in this sample translate to the same CDR3. The chain couples TRBV27 to TRBJ2-5; 9 bases match TRBD1. There are 14 residues in the CDR3. Looked up from germline, CDR1 is MNHEY and CDR2 is SMNVEV (reference sequence). J lost 3 bases, V lost 6 bases, and 5 bases had no gene match. The CDR3 DNA is TGTGCCAGCAGGCCGGGACAGGGAAAAGAGACCCAGTACTTC. It yields the protein CASRPGQGKETQYF.

The V and J genes are TRBV7-2 and TRBJ1-1; D is unresolved. Germline V gene data show CDR1 as SGHTA and CDR2 as FQGNSA. The CDR3 runs 14 residues. The germline V and J ends were trimmed by 6 bases and 5 bases, with 16 bases remaining between them. The CDR3 DNA sequence: TGTGCCAGCAGTCGTAGGAGGGCTCGGACTGAAGCTTTCTTT. Its protein product is CASSRRRARTEAFF. The entire variable domain, with the rest obtained from reference TRBV7-2 and TRBJ1-1, is as follows: GAGVSQSPSNKVTEKGKDVELRCDPISGHTALYWYRQSLGQGLEFLIYFQGNSAPDKSGLPSDRFSAERTGGSVSTLTIQRTQQEDSAVYLCASSRRRARTEAFFGQGTRLTVV.

This rearrangement joins TRBV27 to TRBJ2-7; D is possibly TRBD1 (5 bases). V gave up 4 bases and J gave up 7 bases, with 14 bases separating them. Germline V gives CDR1 MNHEY, CDR2 SMNVEV (reference sequence). CDR3 length: 13 residues. CDR3 DNA: TGTGCCAGCAGTTGGCAGGGTCGGTGGGAGCAGTACTTC. Translated: CASSWQGRWEQYF.

The chain couples TRBV6-1 to TRBJ2-6, with D perhaps matching TRBD1 (5 bases). CDR1 and CDR2 from the germline V gene are MNHNS and SASEGT. The CDR3 contains 22 residues. Trimming took off 2 bases at V and 0 bases at J, with 26 bases between the two ends. CDR3 sequence (DNA): TGTGCCAGCAGTGAACCGCGTTATGAGACAGTTACCACCGACTCTGGGGCCAACGTCCTGACTTTC. Encoded protein: CASSEPRYETVTTDSGANVLTF.

DNA of the CDR3: TGTGCCTGGAGTGTGCTAGCGGGGGGTAGGGGCGCAGATACGCAGTATTTT. It is translated as CAWSVLAGGRGADTQYF. The genes are TRBV30 and TRBJ2-3; 11 nucleotides match TRBD2. Germline V gives CDR1 GTSNPN, CDR2 SVGIG (reference sequence). The CDR3 length is 17 residues. The V segment lost 0 bases and the J segment 4 bases; nucleotides outside the gene matches: 9.

The chain combines TRBV5-1 with TRBJ2-1; TRBD2 matches at 9 bases. This CDR3 spans 16 amino acids. Trimming cost V 3 bases and J 4 bases; bases outside gene matches: 8. Germline V gene lookup returns CDR1 SGHRS and CDR2 YFSETQ. CDR3 nucleotide sequence: TGCGCCAGCAGCTCCACGACTAGCGGCTTTTACAATGAGCAGTTCTTC. Its translation is CASSSTTSGFYNEQFF.

The chain employs TRBV28 and TRBJ2-7; 7 bases agree with TRBD1. J gave up 4 bases and V 4 bases, and 10 bases lay outside the gene matches. Germline CDR1 and CDR2: MDHEN and SYDVKM. CDR3 length equals 15 residues. The CDR3 loop is CASSSDRLIFYEQYF. DNA of the CDR3: TGTGCCAGCAGTTCGGACAGGCTTATTTTTTACGAGCAGTACTTC.

V usage is TRBV9 and J usage is TRBJ2-3; 9 positions match TRBD1. Unmatched junction bases numbered 4, after V lost 0 bases and J lost 2 bases. This CDR3 has 16 amino acids. The germline gives CDR1 SGDLS, CDR2 YYNGEE. CDR3 region: CASSVETGGYTDTQYF. The CDR3 nucleotides read TGTGCCAGCAGCGTAGAGACAGGGGGATACACAGATACGCAGTATTTT.

The chain is built from TRBV7-8 and TRBJ1-2; D gene unclear. The germline V gene encodes CDR1 SGHVS and CDR2 FQNEAQ. This CDR3 has 12 amino acids. V gave up 5 bases and J gave up 8 bases, with 12 bases separating them. CDR3 DNA: TGTGCCAGCAGCCCCGCCGATTTAGGCTACACCTTC. Translating it yields CASSPADLGYTF.

A single count supports this clone. J is TRBJ1-6 and V is TRBV25-1; no definite D call. Looked up from germline, CDR1 is MGHDK and CDR2 is SYGVNS. Trimming took 6 bases from V and 0 from J, leaving 9 bases between them. CDR3 size: 15 residues. CDR3 protein: CASSDTSSYNSPLHF. CDR3 nucleotides: TGTGCCAGCAGCGACACGAGCTCCTATAATTCACCCCTCCACTTT.

The chain uses TRBV28 and TRBJ2-7; 9 bases map to TRBD1. V lost 5 bases to trimming and J lost 4 bases; unmatched junction nucleotides: 6. The germline V gene has CDR1 MDHEN and CDR2 SYDVKM. The CDR3 covers 14 residues. The DNA of the CDR3 is TGTGCCAGCAGTCCCGGGACAGGGTGGTACGAGCAGTACTTC. It is translated as CASSPGTGWYEQYF. The whole variable domain, filled in from reference TRBV28 and TRBJ2-7, reads DVKVTQSSRYLVKRTGEKVFLECVQDMDHENMFWYRQDPGLGLRLIYFSYDVKMKEKGDIPEGYSVSREKKERFSLILESASTNQTSMYLCASSPGTGWYEQYFGPGTRLTVT.

This clone was observed a few times. The sample has other DNA sequences that encode this CDR3 too. V usage is TRBV4-1 and J usage is TRBJ1-6; D is unclear. The CDR3 sequence is 12 residues long. V gave up 1 base and J gave up 10 bases, with 5 bases separating them. Germline V gene data show CDR1 as MGHRA and CDR2 as YSYEKL. Written as DNA, the CDR3 is TGCGCCAGCAGCCAAGGTTCGTCACCCCTCCACTTT. This encodes CASSQGSSPLHF.